A single sample is the source of the 17 T cell receptor beta chains below, sequenced in a study of tumour-infiltrating T cells in Burkitt lymphoma. Assay used: immunoSEQ multiplex PCR; TCRdb lists only in-frame clones, some missing. The repertoire holds more than 5,500 clones, with around 10% as singletons. Sequenced material: tumor tissue. The receptor source for this set is a human donor with diffuse large B-cell lymphoma.

This clone was seen a handful of times. The chain uses TRBV4-2 and TRBJ2-3; no definite D call. Trimming removed 0 bases from V and 4 bases from J, with 14 bases in between. Germline V gives CDR1 LGHNA, CDR2 YNFKEQ. The CDR3 is 16 residues long. CDR3: CASSQERAGGADTQYF. CDR3 bases: TGTGCCAGCAGCCAAGAACGAGCCGGTGGAGCAGATACGCAGTATTTT.

This CDR3 is CASSLDRRDIQYF. The DNA for the CDR3 is TGCGCCAGCAGCCTTGACAGGAGGGACATTCAGTACTTC. V and J are TRBV5-1 and TRBJ2-4, with D possibly being TRBD1 or TRBD2 (6 bases each). Germline CDR1 is SGHRS and CDR2 is YFSETQ. CDR3 length: 13 amino acids. The germline V and J ends were trimmed by 4 bases and 8 bases, with 13 bases remaining between them.

This clone has just a few counts. This rearrangement joins TRBV19 to TRBJ2-1, with TRBD1 matching over 8 bases. Germline V gene lookup returns CDR1 LNHDA and CDR2 SQIVND (reference sequence). CDR3 length equals 14 residues. The trim removed 6 bases at V and 4 bases at J, leaving 5 bases unmatched. DNA of the CDR3: TGTGCCAGTAGAACAGGGGGTGGATACAATGAGCAGTTCTTC. This gives the protein CASRTGGGYNEQFF.

This clone was recorded a few times. The V gene is TRBV5-1, the J gene TRBJ2-1; no firm D call. The CDR3 is 12 residues long. Per the germline V gene, CDR1 is SGHRS and CDR2 is YFSETQ. V lost 2 bases to trimming and J lost 7 bases, with 7 bases between them. CDR3 in DNA: TGCGCCAGCAGCTTTAATCGTAATGAGCAGTTCTTC. Its protein product is CASSFNRNEQFF.

This clone appeared a few times. This chain connects TRBV29-1 to TRBJ2-5; D possibly corresponds to TRBD1 (6 bases). Trimming cost V 3 bases and J 4 bases, with 12 bases left between them. The CDR3 contains 13 residues. The germline gives CDR1 SQVTM, CDR2 ANQGSEA. The CDR3 DNA sequence: TGCAGCGTTGAGAGGGGGATGGGAGAGACCCAGTACTTC. Translation gives CSVERGMGETQYF. Combining the CDR3 with reference TRBV29-1 and TRBJ2-5 gives the whole variable domain SAVISQKPSRDICQRGTSLTIQCQVDSQVTMMFWYRQQPGQSLTLIATANQGSEATYESGFVIDKFPISRPNLTFSTLTVSNMSPEDSSIYLCSVERGMGETQYFGPGTRLLVL.

This rearrangement joins TRBV5-1 to TRBJ1-1; TRBD1 might be the D (6 bases). This CDR3 region has 15 residues. Between the trimmed V and J ends, which lost 4 bases and 3 bases, there was a span of 16 bases. Germline CDR1 and CDR2: SGHRS and YFSETQ. CDR3 bases: TGCGCCAGCAGCCCCGAGGGGGTGGGGGACACTGAAGCTTTCTTT. Translated, it gives CASSPEGVGDTEAFF.

This clone was recorded a few times. The genes are TRBV11-2 and TRBJ1-1, with D unclear. There are 14 residues in the CDR3. The germline gives CDR1 SGHAT, CDR2 FQNNGV. V shed 0 bases and J shed 7 bases, with 12 bases lying between them. The CDR3 reads CASSLDIGQHEAFF. CDR3 nucleotides: TGTGCCAGCAGCTTAGATATAGGGCAACATGAAGCTTTCTTT.

The gene calls are TRBV7-9 and TRBJ2-7; the D is unclear. Germline values: CDR1 SEHNR, CDR2 FQNEAQ (reference sequence). Trimming cost V 5 bases and J 8 bases, with 19 bases left between them. The CDR3 length is 14 residues. CDR3 sequence reads: CASSPQVGGNKQYF. The CDR3 nucleotides are TGTGCCAGCAGCCCCCAGGTGGGCGGTAATAAGCAGTACTTC.

This clone was counted a few times. The genes are TRBV4-2 and TRBJ1-1; D is unresolved. The CDR3 loop spans 14 amino acids. V was trimmed by 0 bases and J by 4 bases, leaving 9 bases between them. Germline loops: CDR1 LGHNA, CDR2 YNFKEQ. The CDR3 coding sequence is TGTGCCAGCAGCCAAGAAGGTCGGGGCACTGAAGCTTTCTTT. Its translation: CASSQEGRGTEAFF.

The V gene is TRBV28, the J gene TRBJ1-5; D remains unclear. Germline lookup yields CDR1 MDHEN and CDR2 SYDVKM. V was cut by 2 bases and J by 0 bases, with 5 bases left in between. The CDR3 consists of 14 residues. CDR3: CASSLISSNQPQHF. CDR3 DNA sequence: TGTGCCAGCAGTTTAATTAGTAGCAATCAGCCCCAGCATTTT.

This clone has just a few counts. This chain uses TRBV6-5 with TRBJ1-6, with unresolved D. In germline, CDR1 is MNHEY, CDR2 SVGAGI. The CDR3 covers 12 residues. V dropped 4 bases and J dropped 6 bases, with 4 bases sitting between them. Here the CDR3 reads CASSLPNSPLHF. The CDR3 DNA sequence: TGTGCCAGCAGTTTACCTAATTCACCCCTCCACTTT.

V usage is TRBV5-1 and J usage is TRBJ2-5; 9 positions agree with TRBD2. Trimming removed 4 bases from V and 5 bases from J; junction bases left unmatched: 12. This CDR3 is 16 amino acids long. CDR1 is SGHRS and CDR2 is YFSETQ in the germline V gene. This chain's CDR3 is CASSPQLAGDWETQYF. In nucleotides, the CDR3 is TGCGCCAGCAGCCCCCAACTAGCGGGCGATTGGGAGACCCAGTACTTC.

This clone was observed a handful of times. The genes are TRBV5-1 and TRBJ2-3; 8 bases map to TRBD2. CDR1 and CDR2 (germline): SGHRS, YFSETQ. This CDR3 region has 14 residues. Trimming took 2 bases from V and 2 from J; bases not matched to a gene: 1. The CDR3 reads CASSFGLATDTQYF. CDR3 sequence (DNA): TGCGCCAGCAGCTTTGGACTAGCCACAGATACGCAGTATTTT.

This clone has just a few counts. This chain connects TRBV19 to TRBJ1-2, with TRBD1 identical over 7 bases. CDR3 size: 15 residues. V trimming: 5 bases; J trimming: 6 bases; junction bases outside the gene matches: 12. Germline V gene data show CDR1 as LNHDA and CDR2 as SQIVND (reference sequence). The CDR3 is CASSLDPGGTNGYTF. As DNA, the CDR3 is TGTGCCAGTAGTCTCGATCCAGGGGGGACGAATGGCTACACCTTC.

Only one count was recorded for this clone. Here the CDR3 reads CASGNRDGNTEAFF. The DNA for the CDR3 is TGTGCCAGCGGAAACCGGGACGGCAACACTGAAGCTTTCTTT. The chain links TRBV7-9 to TRBJ1-1; tentatively, D is TRBD1 (5 bases). CDR3 length: 14 residues. The germline gives CDR1 SEHNR, CDR2 FQNEAQ (reference sequence). Trimming removed 8 bases at V and 2 bases at J, with 15 bases between.

The gene calls are TRBV5-1 and TRBJ2-1; 14 bases fit TRBD2. The germline CDR1 and CDR2 sequences are SGHRS and YFSETQ. The V and J ends lost 4 bases and 7 bases, in that order; junction bases with no gene match: 7. The CDR3 is 16 residues long. In DNA, the CDR3 is TGCGCCAGCAGCACAGGACTAGCGGGGGGTTGGAATGAGCAGTTCTTC. Its protein product is CASSTGLAGGWNEQFF.

The CDR3 nucleotides are TGTGCCAGTAGTATAAGAGAGAACACTGAAGCTTTCTTT. Translating it yields CASSIRENTEAFF. The rearrangement links TRBV19 to TRBJ1-1; D remains unclear. Per germline, CDR1 LNHDA and CDR2 SQIVND (reference sequence). The length of the CDR3 is 13 residues. Trimming took off 2 bases at V and 1 base at J, with 5 bases between the two ends.